This record covers a single T cell receptor (beta chain). This sample is drawn from a study of blood T cell repertoires in COVID-19. Clones were sequenced by immunoSEQ multiplex PCR, and TCRdb holds only the in-frame ones, with some missing. The data contain around 72,000 clones, roughly 80% of them singletons. Germline loops: CDR1 LNHDA, CDR2 SQIVND (reference sequence). This CDR3 has 14 residues. The trim removed 3 bases at V and 5 bases at J, leaving 4 bases unmatched. The V and J genes are TRBV19 and TRBJ2-1; TRBD2 agrees at 7 bases. The clonotype comes from a woman aged 55-70 years with acute or convalescent COVID-19. Sequencing was carried out using peripheral blood. The CDR3 nucleotides are TGTGCCAGTAGTATCCAGCGGGGAAACAATGAGCAGTTCTTC. Translated, it gives CASSIQRGNNEQFF. Variable domain in full (rest from reference TRBV19 and TRBJ2-1): DGGITQSPKYLFRKEGQNVTLSCEQNLNHDAMYWYRQDPGQGLRLIYYSQIVNDFQKGDIAEGYSVSREKKESFPLTVTSAQKNPTAFYLCASSIQRGNNEQFFGPGTRLTVL.